A single sample gave rise to the 22 T cell receptor beta chains below, sequenced in a study of cytomegalovirus exposure and HLA in healthy donors. The study ran its PCR with 60 Vbeta and 13 Jbeta primers. Repertoires were generated with immunoSEQ multiplex PCR, while TCRdb's copy carries only in-frame clones and drops some. This sample's clone table lists some 200,000 clones. Sequenced: PBMCs. These receptors all stem from a man aged 25 to 40 in good health and CMV-seronegative.

The chain joins TRBV27 to TRBJ2-3; TRBD1 is a possible D gene (6 bases). Per the germline V gene, CDR1 is MNHEY and CDR2 is SMNVEV (reference sequence). V was trimmed by 5 bases and J by 5 bases, leaving 20 bases between them. CDR3 length: 16 amino acids. CDR3 coding DNA: TGTGCCAGCAGTCTATTCCTTATGGGGGCGGGAGATACGCAGTATTTT. This codes for CASSLFLMGAGDTQYF.

The chain combines TRBV7-9 with TRBJ1-2; the match to TRBD1 covers 8 bases. The germline gives CDR1 SEHNR, CDR2 FQNEAQ (reference sequence). The CDR3 consists of 13 residues. V was clipped by 3 bases and J by 8 bases; unmatched bases: 5. CDR3 residues: CASSFRQGSGYTF. CDR3 nucleotides: TGTGCCAGCAGCTTTCGACAGGGGTCCGGCTACACCTTC. The whole variable domain, remainder taken from reference TRBV7-9 and TRBJ1-2, is DTGVSQNPRHKITKRGQNVTFRCDPISEHNRLYWYRQTLGQGPEFLTYFQNEAQLEKSRLLSDRFSAERPKGSFSTLEIQRTEQGDSAMYLCASSFRQGSGYTFGSGTRLTVV.

The chain employs TRBV19 and TRBJ2-7; 7 nucleotides agree with TRBD1. Germline V gene data show CDR1 as LNHDA and CDR2 as SQIVND (reference sequence). Trimming at V came to 5 bases and at J to 3 bases, leaving 7 bases not matched to a gene. This CDR3 is 14 amino acids long. CDR3 sequence (DNA): TGTGCCAGTAGTTCAGAACAGGGGCTCTACGAGCAGTACTTC. Protein sequence: CASSSEQGLYEQYF.

The J gene is TRBJ2-1, the V gene TRBV5-1, with a possible D match to TRBD2 (5 bases). The CDR3 spans 15 residues. V was pared by 5 bases and J by 0 bases, with 12 bases between. Looked up from germline, CDR1 is SGHRS and CDR2 is YFSETQ. The CDR3 reads CASRQAVSSYNEQFF. In nucleotides, the CDR3 is TGCGCCAGCAGACAAGCGGTGTCCTCCTACAATGAGCAGTTCTTC. Complete variable domain (other parts from reference TRBV5-1 and TRBJ2-1): KAGVTQTPRYLIKTRGQQVTLSCSPISGHRSVSWYQQTPGQGLQFLFEYFSETQRNKGNFPGRFSGRQFSNSRSEMNVSTLELGDSALYLCASRQAVSSYNEQFFGPGTRLTVL.

With regard to this clone: The identical CDR3 is also encoded by other nucleotide sequences in the sample. This chain joins TRBV9 and TRBJ2-7; 10 positions agree with TRBD2. The junction had 4 bases not matched to a gene; V was cut back by 0 bases and J by 4 bases. This CDR3 contains 15 residues. From germline, CDR1 is SGDLS and CDR2 YYNGEE. The CDR3 region is CASSVGAGGPYEQYF. The CDR3 nucleotides read TGTGCCAGCAGCGTAGGAGCGGGAGGGCCGTACGAGCAGTACTTC.

The gene calls are TRBV2 and TRBJ2-7; 8 bases align to TRBD1. The CDR3 has 12 residues. Germline loops: CDR1 SNHLY, CDR2 FYNNEI. V was clipped by 6 bases and J by 4 bases; unmatched bases: 2. The CDR3 here is CASSGQGYEQYF. The CDR3 DNA reads as TGTGCCAGCAGCGGACAGGGTTACGAGCAGTACTTC.

The chain links TRBV6-5 to TRBJ1-2, with a tentative D call TRBD1 (5 bases). V lost 6 bases and J lost 6, with 14 bases in between. Germline assignment: CDR1 MNHEY and CDR2 SVGAGI. CDR3 length: 13 residues. CDR3 sequence: CASRVDTRDGYTF. The CDR3, as DNA: TGTGCCAGCAGAGTTGATACCAGGGATGGCTACACCTTC.

The chain employs TRBV15 and TRBJ1-1; tentatively, D is TRBD1 (6 bases). Germline V gene lookup returns CDR1 LNHNV and CDR2 YYDKDF (reference sequence). The V and J ends lost 3 bases and 0 bases respectively, with 11 bases between them. This CDR3 contains 15 residues. CDR3 in DNA: TGTGCCACCAGCAGGGCCGGGACACTGAACACTGAAGCTTTCTTT. Protein sequence: CATSRAGTLNTEAFF.

The V call is TRBV5-4, the J call TRBJ2-7; 8 positions agree with TRBD1. The CDR3 contains 15 residues. Germline V lookup: CDR1 SGHNT, CDR2 YYREEE (reference sequence). V shed 4 bases and J 0 bases; nucleotides not matched to a gene: 6. The CDR3 coding sequence is TGTGCCAGCAGCCGCGACAGGGGAAGCTCCTACGAGCAGTACTTC. Translation gives CASSRDRGSSYEQYF.

The chain links TRBV6-1 to TRBJ1-5; 9 bases fit TRBD1. Germline assignment: CDR1 MNHNS and CDR2 SASEGT. CDR3 size: 16 residues. The junction had 6 bases not matched to a gene; V was cut back by 4 bases and J by 2 bases. CDR3 in amino acids: CASSVTDRGGNQPQHF. Written as DNA, the CDR3 is TGTGCCAGCAGTGTGACGGACAGGGGAGGCAATCAGCCCCAGCATTTT.

The rearrangement joins TRBV5-1 to TRBJ1-1; D ambiguous. Germline CDR1 and CDR2: SGHRS and YFSETQ. V dropped 0 bases and J dropped 0 bases, with 6 bases sitting between them. This CDR3 region has 14 residues. CDR3 sequence: CASSLGSMNTEAFF. The CDR3 DNA follows: TGCGCCAGCAGCTTGGGCTCTATGAACACTGAAGCTTTCTTT.

The rearrangement joins TRBV14 to TRBJ1-4; D not certain. The V gene's germline CDR1 is SGHDN and CDR2 FVKESK. The V and J ends lost 2 bases and 3 bases respectively, with 10 bases between them. The CDR3 loop spans 15 amino acids. DNA of the CDR3: TGTGCCAGCAGCCAAACTCATGGAGCTAATGAAAAACTGTTTTTT. Protein product: CASSQTHGANEKLFF.

This chain joins TRBV5-5 and TRBJ1-1; D may be TRBD1 (6 bases). The CDR3 is 15 residues long. V was trimmed by 0 bases and J by 1 base, leaving 10 bases between them. Germline assignment: CDR1 SGHKS and CDR2 YYEKEE (reference sequence). Here the CDR3 reads CASSLDRAGNTEAFF. The CDR3 nucleotides read TGTGCCAGCAGCTTGGACAGGGCTGGGAACACTGAAGCTTTCTTT.

The chain recombines TRBV7-2 with TRBJ1-6; D remains ambiguous. Germline-derived CDR1 and CDR2 are SGHTA and FQGNSA. Trimming shortened V by 0 bases and J by 0 bases, and 12 bases separated the two germline ends. The CDR3 covers 18 residues. Here the CDR3 reads CASSLAGFGSSYNSPLHF. CDR3 nucleotide sequence: TGTGCCAGCAGCTTAGCAGGGTTTGGGAGCTCCTATAATTCACCCCTCCACTTT.

This chain joins TRBV6-5 and TRBJ2-2; the match to TRBD1 covers 9 bases. With V trimmed by 2 bases and J by 5 bases, 3 bases remained unmatched. This CDR3 has 15 residues. The germline gives CDR1 MNHEY, CDR2 SVGAGI. The CDR3 DNA follows: TGTGCCAGCAGTTACCGGGACAGGGCTACCGGGGAGCTGTTTTTT. This encodes CASSYRDRATGELFF.

The chain employs TRBV6-5 and TRBJ2-3; D remains ambiguous. Germline V gene data show CDR1 as MNHEY and CDR2 as SVGAGI. V lost 5 bases and J lost 9, with 9 bases in between. CDR3 length: 11 residues. CDR3 DNA sequence: TGTGCCAGCAGTCACGACTGGACGCAGTATTTT. Its translation is CASSHDWTQYF.

The rearrangement uses TRBV4-1 and TRBJ2-7; 10 positions agree with TRBD1. The V gene's germline CDR1 is MGHRA and CDR2 YSYEKL. The CDR3 spans 16 residues. V lost 4 bases, J lost 5 bases, and 11 bases stayed unmatched. CDR3 DNA sequence: TGCGCCAGCAGCCGAGTGCCGGGACAGGGGAGCCACGAGCAGTACTTC. This gives the protein CASSRVPGQGSHEQYF.

This rearrangement joins TRBV2 to TRBJ1-4; 8 positions match TRBD1. Germline CDR1 SNHLY, CDR2 FYNNEI. This CDR3 region has 15 residues. After removal of 6 bases from V and 8 bases from J, the junction contained 11 bases not matched to a gene. The CDR3 DNA follows: TGTGCCAGCAGACAGAAGGGAGCAGGGGGCGAAAAACTGTTTTTT. This encodes CASRQKGAGGEKLFF.

The chain uses TRBV18 and TRBJ1-2, with D maybe TRBD1 (5 bases). Germline V gives CDR1 KGHSH, CDR2 LQKENI. The CDR3 covers 15 residues. The V end was cut by 2 bases, the J end by 2 bases, with 12 bases between. CDR3 region: CASSPFGKGNYGYTF. The CDR3 DNA reads TGTGCCAGCTCACCATTTGGAAAGGGGAACTATGGCTACACCTTC.

This rearrangement joins TRBV27 to TRBJ2-7; 8 bases map to TRBD1. The V gene end was trimmed by 6 bases and the J gene end by 3 bases; junction bases not matched to a gene: 7. The CDR3 contains 14 residues. CDR1 is MNHEY, CDR2 SMNVEV, per germline (reference sequence). The CDR3 loop reads CASSPGTGYYEQYF. The CDR3 DNA reads as TGTGCCAGCAGCCCCGGGACAGGCTACTACGAGCAGTACTTC.

The chain links TRBV29-1 to TRBJ2-7; no firm D call. Germline V gene data show CDR1 as SQVTM and CDR2 as ANQGSEA. V dropped 5 bases and J dropped 0 bases, with 11 bases sitting between them. CDR3 length: 13 residues. The CDR3 DNA reads TGCAGCGTTTTTTTAGCCAACTCCTACGAGCAGTACTTC. Its translation: CSVFLANSYEQYF.

The chain uses TRBV14 and TRBJ2-5, with 13 bases that match TRBD2. The trim removed 1 base at V and 5 bases at J, leaving 7 bases unmatched. CDR3 length: 17 amino acids. From germline, CDR1 is SGHDN and CDR2 FVKESK. The CDR3 DNA follows: TGTGCCAGCAGCCAAGGAAGGACTAGCGGGAGAGAGGAGACCCAGTACTTC. It yields the protein CASSQGRTSGREETQYF.